The rows below give T cell receptor beta chains drawn from one sample of a study of a mutant IDH1 vaccine in newly diagnosed glioma. Sequenced by immunoSEQ multiplex PCR; TCRdb stores in-frame clones only, minus some. The table lists 20,000 to 25,000 clones, around 70% of them singletons. Antigens of these TCRs are unknown. The specimen was peripheral blood mononuclear cells (PBMCs), collected from a glioma patient whose treatment included an IDH1 peptide vaccine. These receptors were obtained from a man aged 18 to 30 with glioma. Some clones in this sample may be carry-over from other donors' samples. Each CDR3 is given with its conserved first and last residue. D genes are given only for firm matches. Size values are once, few and many counts, or a class for expanded clones, and some rows have none.

v_call	cdr3_length	clone_size	d_call	j_call	cdr3_aa	cdr3_nt
TRBV30	15	NA	NA	TRBJ1-3	CAWSVPTVSGNTIYF	TGTGCCTGGAGTGTACCAACAGTCTCTGGAAACACCATATATTTT
TRBV5-1	14	NA	NA	TRBJ1-2	CASSLPPGRDGYTF	TGCGCCAGCAGCTTGCCTCCAGGAAGGGATGGCTACACCTTC
TRBV7-8	12	NA	NA	TRBJ2-1	CASSAPEEEQFF	TGTGCCAGCAGCGCACCCGAGGAAGAGCAGTTCTTC
TRBV7-9	14	NA	NA	TRBJ2-7	CASTLGPPPYEQYF	TGTGCCAGCACCCTCGGCCCACCCCCCTACGAGCAGTACTTC
TRBV7-9	16	NA	NA	TRBJ1-2	CASSLQARLQGRGYTF	TGTGCCAGCAGCTTACAGGCGCGACTCCAAGGACGTGGCTACACCTTC
TRBV29-1	14	NA	NA	TRBJ2-1	CSAIRDPTSNEQFF	TGCAGCGCTATCCGGGACCCTACAAGCAATGAGCAGTTCTTC
TRBV7-2	13	once	TRBD1	TRBJ1-4	CASSLARGEKLFF	TGTGCCAGCAGCTTAGCCAGGGGGGAAAAACTGTTTTTT
TRBV9	15	NA	NA	TRBJ2-7	CASSVAPGGIDEQYF	TGTGCCAGCAGCGTAGCCCCTGGGGGAATCGACGAGCAGTACTTC
TRBV18	14	few	NA	TRBJ2-2	CASSPGQNTGELFF	TGTGCCAGCTCACCTGGACAGAACACCGGGGAGCTGTTTTTT
TRBV7-9	15	NA	NA	TRBJ2-2	CASRESGPNTGELFF	TGTGCCAGCAGGGAGTCCGGGCCTAACACCGGGGAGCTGTTTTTT
TRBV7-6	11	NA	NA	TRBJ1-2	CATQGWYGYTF	TGTGCCACCCAGGGATGGTATGGCTACACCTTC
TRBV30	18	NA	NA	TRBJ1-6	CAWSVIRDASSYNSPLHF	TGTGCCTGGAGTGTGATACGGGACGCAAGCTCCTATAATTCACCCCTCCACTTT